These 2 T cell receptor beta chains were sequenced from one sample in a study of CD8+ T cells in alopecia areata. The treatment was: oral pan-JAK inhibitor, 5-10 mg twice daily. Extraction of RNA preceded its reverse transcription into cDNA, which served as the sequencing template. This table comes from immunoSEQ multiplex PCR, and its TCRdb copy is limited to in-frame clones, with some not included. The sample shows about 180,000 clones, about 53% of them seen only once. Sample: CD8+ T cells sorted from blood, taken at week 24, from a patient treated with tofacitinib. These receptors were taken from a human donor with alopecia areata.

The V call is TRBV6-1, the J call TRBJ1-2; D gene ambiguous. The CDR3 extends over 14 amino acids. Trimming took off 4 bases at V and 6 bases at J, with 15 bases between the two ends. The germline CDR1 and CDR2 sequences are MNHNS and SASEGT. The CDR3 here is CASSAVGGNDGYTF. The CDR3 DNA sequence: TGTGCCAGCAGTGCGGTCGGAGGGAATGATGGCTACACCTTC.

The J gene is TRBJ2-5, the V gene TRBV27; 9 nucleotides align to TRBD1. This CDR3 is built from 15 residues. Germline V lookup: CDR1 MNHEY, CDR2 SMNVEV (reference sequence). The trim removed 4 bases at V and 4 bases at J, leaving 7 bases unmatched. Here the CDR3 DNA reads TGTGCCAGCAGTTCATACAGGGGGCTCGGAGAGACCCAGTACTTC. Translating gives CASSSYRGLGETQYF.